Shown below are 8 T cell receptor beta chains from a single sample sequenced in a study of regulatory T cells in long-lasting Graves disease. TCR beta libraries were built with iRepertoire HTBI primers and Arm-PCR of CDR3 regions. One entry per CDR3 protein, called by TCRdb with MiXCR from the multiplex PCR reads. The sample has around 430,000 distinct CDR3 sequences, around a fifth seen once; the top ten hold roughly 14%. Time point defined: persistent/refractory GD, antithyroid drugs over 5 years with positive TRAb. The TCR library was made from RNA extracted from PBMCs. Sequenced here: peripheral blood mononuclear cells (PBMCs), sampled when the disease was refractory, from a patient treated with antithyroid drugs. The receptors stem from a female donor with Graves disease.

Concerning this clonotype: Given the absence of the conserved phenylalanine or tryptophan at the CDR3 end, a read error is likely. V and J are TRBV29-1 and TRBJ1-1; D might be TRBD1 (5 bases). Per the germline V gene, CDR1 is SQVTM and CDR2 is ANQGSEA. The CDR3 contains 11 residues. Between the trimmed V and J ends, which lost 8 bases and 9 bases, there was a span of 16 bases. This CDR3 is CSPEWGGKAFS. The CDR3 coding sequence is TGCAGCCCTGAATGGGGCGGGAAAGCTTTCTCT.

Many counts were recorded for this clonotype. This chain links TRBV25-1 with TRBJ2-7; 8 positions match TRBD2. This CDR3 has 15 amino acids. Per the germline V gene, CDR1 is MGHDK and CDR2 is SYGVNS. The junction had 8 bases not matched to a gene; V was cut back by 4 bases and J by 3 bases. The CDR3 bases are TGTGCCAGCAGTGCGGGAGCGGGAGTCGTCTACGAGCAGTACTTC. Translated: CASSAGAGVVYEQYF.

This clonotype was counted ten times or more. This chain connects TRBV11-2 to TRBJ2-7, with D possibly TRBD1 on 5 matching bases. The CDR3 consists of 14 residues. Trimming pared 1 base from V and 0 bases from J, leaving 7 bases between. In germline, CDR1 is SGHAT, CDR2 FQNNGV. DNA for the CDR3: TGTGCCAGCAGCTTAGCAGGACACTCCTACGAGCAGTACTTC. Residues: CASSLAGHSYEQYF.

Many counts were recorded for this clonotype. CDR3 loop: CSARVLVYEQYF. In DNA form, the CDR3 reads TGCAGTGCTAGGGTCCTTGTTTACGAGCAGTACTTC. The chain has TRBV20-1 and TRBJ2-7, with D uncertain. V was clipped by 3 bases and J by 4 bases, with 10 bases between them. Germline lookup yields CDR1 DFQATT and CDR2 SNEGSKA (reference sequence). CDR3 length equals 12 residues.

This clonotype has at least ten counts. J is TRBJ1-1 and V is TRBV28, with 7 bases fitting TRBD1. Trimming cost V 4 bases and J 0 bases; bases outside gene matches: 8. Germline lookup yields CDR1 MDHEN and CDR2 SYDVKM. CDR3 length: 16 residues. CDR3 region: CASSYNRGRLNTEAFF. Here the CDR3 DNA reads TGTGCCAGCAGTTACAACAGGGGTCGGTTGAACACTGAAGCTTTCTTT. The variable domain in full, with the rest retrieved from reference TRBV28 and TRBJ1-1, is DVKVTQSSRYLVKRTGEKVFLECVQDMDHENMFWYRQDPGLGLRLIYFSYDVKMKEKGDIPEGYSVSREKKERFSLILESASTNQTSMYLCASSYNRGRLNTEAFFGQGTRLTVV.

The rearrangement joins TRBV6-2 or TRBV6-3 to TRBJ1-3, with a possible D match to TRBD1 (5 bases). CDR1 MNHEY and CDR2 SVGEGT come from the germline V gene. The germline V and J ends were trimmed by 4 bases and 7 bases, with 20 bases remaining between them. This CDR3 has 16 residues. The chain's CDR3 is CASSFPPRGIGNTIYF. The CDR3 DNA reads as TGTGCCAGCAGTTTCCCGCCTAGGGGTATCGGGAACACCATATATTTT.

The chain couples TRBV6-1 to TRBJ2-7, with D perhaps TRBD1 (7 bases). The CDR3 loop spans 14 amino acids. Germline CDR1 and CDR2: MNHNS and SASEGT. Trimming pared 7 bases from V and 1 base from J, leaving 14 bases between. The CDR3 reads CASKGAGGSYEQYF. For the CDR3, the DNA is TGTGCCAGCAAGGGGGCAGGGGGGTCCTACGAGCAGTACTTC.

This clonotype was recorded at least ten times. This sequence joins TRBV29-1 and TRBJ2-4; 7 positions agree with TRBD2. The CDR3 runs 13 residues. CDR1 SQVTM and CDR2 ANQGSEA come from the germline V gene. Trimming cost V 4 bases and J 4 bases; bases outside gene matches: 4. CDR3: CSVGGGGKNIQYF. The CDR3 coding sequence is TGCAGCGTTGGGGGGGGAGGAAAAAACATTCAGTACTTC.